Following are 16 T cell receptor beta chains from one sample sequenced in a study of T-cell reconstitution after alpha-beta-depleted transplantation in children (dated by TCRdb to 2016 to 2017). The method was PCR. The data were produced on an Illumina HiSeq 2500. TCR libraries were prepared with molecular barcoding, using unique molecular identifiers to normalize TCRbeta repertoire quantification. TCRdb reworked the public reads: Q25 trimming with fastp, MiXCR clone assembly, productive beta chains retained. Duplicate CDR3 protein sequences are folded into a single record with the most common DNA and genes. Across this sample there are about 690,000 distinct CDR3 sequences, with around 16% seen only once. The ten biggest clones cover approximately 1% of the sample. The sequences come from PBMCs from the stem cell graft donor, collected from the stem cell graft. Every receptor here comes from a human donor who donated a stem cell graft to a child with acute myeloid leukemia.

The table lists this clonotype with many counts. The V call is TRBV6-5, the J call TRBJ2-2; maybe TRBD1 (5 bases). The CDR3 has 13 residues. V lost 2 bases, J lost 7 bases, and 8 bases lay in between. Germline loops: CDR1 MNHEY, CDR2 SVGAGI. CDR3 amino acids: CASSYTTGGELFF. The DNA for the CDR3 is TGTGCCAGCAGTTACACTACAGGCGGGGAGCTGTTTTTT.

This clonotype was seen a few times. The rearrangement joins TRBV5-4 to TRBJ1-5; D gene uncertain. V was shortened by 4 bases and J by 4 bases, with 12 bases between the two germline ends. Looked up from germline, CDR1 is SGHNT and CDR2 is YYREEE (reference sequence). The CDR3 covers 14 residues. CDR3 amino acids: CASSKEGGNQPQHF. For the CDR3, the DNA is TGTGCCAGCAGCAAGGAGGGAGGGAATCAGCCCCAGCATTTT.

The chain carries TRBV5-1 and TRBJ2-2; 7 bases are shared with TRBD2. V shed 4 bases, J shed 3 bases, and the junction held 12 bases outside the gene matches. Germline-derived CDR1 and CDR2 are SGHRS and YFSETQ. The CDR3 is 17 residues long. This chain's CDR3 is CASSPGPWTRDTGELFF. The CDR3 DNA is TGCGCCAGCAGCCCGGGACCTTGGACTAGGGACACCGGGGAGCTGTTTTTT.

This clonotype was seen repeatedly, ten times or more. The chain joins TRBV7-3 to TRBJ2-5; D unresolved. V was shortened by 2 bases and J by 5 bases, with 9 bases between the two germline ends. In germline, CDR1 is SGHTA, CDR2 FQGTGA. This CDR3 is 13 amino acids long. The CDR3: CASSLSLSETQYF. Written as DNA, the CDR3 is TGTGCCAGCAGCTTATCCCTCTCCGAGACCCAGTACTTC.

This clonotype was found many times. The J gene is TRBJ1-6, the V gene TRBV20-1, with D uncertain. Germline loops: CDR1 DFQATT, CDR2 SNEGSKA (reference sequence). V was pared by 0 bases and J by 14 bases, with 8 bases between. CDR3 length equals 11 residues. The CDR3 protein is CSARDRVALHF. The CDR3, as DNA: TGCAGTGCTAGAGACCGGGTAGCCCTCCACTTT.

At least ten counts were recorded for this clonotype. In nucleotides, the CDR3 is TGTGCCAGCAGTTTAGGGGACGAGCAGTACGTC. This codes for CASSLGDEQYV. V is TRBV28 and J is TRBJ2-7; D gene uncertain. The CDR3 has 11 residues. The V end lost 2 bases, the J end lost 5 bases, and 4 bases lay between the germline ends. Germline CDR1 MDHEN, CDR2 SYDVKM.

This clonotype was seen only a few times. The chain links TRBV5-1 to TRBJ2-1; the D gene is possibly TRBD2 (7 bases). The CDR3 runs to 16 residues. The ends were cut back, 3 bases at V and 5 bases at J, with 18 bases in the middle. Germline CDR1 and CDR2: SGHRS and YFSETQ. The CDR3 spells CASSSGFRGGDNEQFF. Here the CDR3 DNA reads TGCGCCAGCAGCTCGGGGTTTAGGGGGGGAGACAATGAGCAGTTCTTC.

In this sample, this clonotype turned up many times. The gene calls are TRBV20-1 and TRBJ1-2; D unresolved. The CDR3 loop spans 14 amino acids. V was pared by 0 bases and J by 5 bases, with 13 bases between. Germline V gene data show CDR1 as DFQATT and CDR2 as SNEGSKA (reference sequence). CDR3 DNA: TGCAGTGCTAGAGAGGGTCTGGGCTGGTATGGCTACACCTTC. Its translation: CSAREGLGWYGYTF.

The genes are TRBV18 and TRBJ2-1; 7 bases agree with TRBD1. The junction had 4 bases not matched to a gene; V was cut back by 6 bases and J by 5 bases. The length of the CDR3 is 13 residues. CDR1 is KGHSH, CDR2 LQKENI, per germline. This CDR3 is CASSRDSNNEQFF. The CDR3 DNA follows: TGTGCCAGCTCCCGGGACAGCAACAATGAGCAGTTCTTC.

This clonotype was counted a few times. V is TRBV20-1 and J is TRBJ2-4; the match to TRBD2 covers 7 bases. From germline, CDR1 is DFQATT and CDR2 SNEGSKA (reference sequence). V dropped 5 bases and J dropped 1; count of bases not matched to a gene: 20. This CDR3 spans 19 amino acids. The CDR3 DNA is TGCAGTGCTTCTCCCGGGAGGAGGGGAATATCTATGGCCAAAAACATTCAGTACTTC. It translates to CSASPGRRGISMAKNIQYF.

The table lists this clonotype with many counts. The V call is TRBV20-1, the J call TRBJ1-6; D call uncertain. The CDR3 has 13 residues. The germline V and J ends were trimmed by 1 base and 9 bases, with 10 bases remaining between them. Germline CDR1 is DFQATT and CDR2 is SNEGSKA (reference sequence). DNA of the CDR3: TGCAGTGCTAGAGGTGTCAGTGTTTCACCCCTCCACTTT. Its protein is CSARGVSVSPLHF.

This clonotype was counted at least ten times. This sequence joins TRBV12-3 or TRBV12-4 and TRBJ2-5; a possible D gene is TRBD1 (6 bases). The CDR3 extends over 14 amino acids. Trimming left V 4 bases short and J 4 bases short, with 13 bases between. CDR3 region: CASSSGVGVETQYF. The DNA of the CDR3 is TGTGCCAGCAGTTCAGGGGTGGGGGTAGAGACCCAGTACTTC.

This clonotype was counted a few times. The chain employs TRBV7-8 and TRBJ1-1; 7 bases match TRBD1. The CDR3 length is 13 residues. The germline gives CDR1 SGHVS, CDR2 FQNEAQ. Trimming took 4 bases from V and 11 from J; bases not matched to a gene: 10. DNA of the CDR3: TGTGCCAGCAGCTCCCGGGACAGCGTAGTGGCTTTCTTT. This codes for CASSSRDSVVAFF.

This clonotype has more than one count but fewer than ten. The CDR3: CASSSGSYYGYTF. The CDR3 DNA follows: TGCGCCAGCAGCTCTGGATCGTACTATGGCTACACCTTC. The chain is built from TRBV4-3 and TRBJ1-2, with D uncertain. Between the trimmed V and J ends, which lost 5 bases and 3 bases, there was a span of 10 bases. CDR3 length: 13 residues. The germline CDR1 and CDR2 sequences are LGHNA and YSLEER.

Comment on this clonotype: Since a much larger clone is just one base distant, this may be a read error. The chain has TRBV20-1 and TRBJ1-4, with D uncertain. The germline V gene encodes CDR1 DFQATT and CDR2 SNEGSKA (reference sequence). There are 14 residues in the CDR3. The CDR3 DNA follows: TGCAGTGCTAGAGACCGTTTAACTAATCAAAAACTGTTTTTT. The encoded protein is CSARDRLTNQKLFF.

The table lists this clonotype with a few counts. The chain joins TRBV5-6 to TRBJ2-3; tentative D call: TRBD1 (6 bases). There are 14 residues in the CDR3. Germline CDR1 SGHDT, CDR2 YYEEEE. The V end lost 1 base, the J end lost 3 bases, and 9 bases lay between the germline ends. CDR3 amino acids: CASSLQGTTDTQYF. In DNA form, the CDR3 reads TGTGCCAGCAGCTTGCAGGGGACGACAGATACGCAGTATTTT.